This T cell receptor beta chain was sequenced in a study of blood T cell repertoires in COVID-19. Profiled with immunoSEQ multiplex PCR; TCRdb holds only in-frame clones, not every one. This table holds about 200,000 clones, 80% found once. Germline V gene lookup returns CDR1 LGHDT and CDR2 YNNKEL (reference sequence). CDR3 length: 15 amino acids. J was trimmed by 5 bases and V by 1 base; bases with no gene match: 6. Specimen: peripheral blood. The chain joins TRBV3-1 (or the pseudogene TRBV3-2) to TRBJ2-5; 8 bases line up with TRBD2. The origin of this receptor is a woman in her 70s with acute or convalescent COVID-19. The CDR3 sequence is CASSQAGGPLETQYF. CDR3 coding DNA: TGTGCCAGCAGCCAAGCGGGGGGGCCGTTGGAGACCCAGTACTTC.